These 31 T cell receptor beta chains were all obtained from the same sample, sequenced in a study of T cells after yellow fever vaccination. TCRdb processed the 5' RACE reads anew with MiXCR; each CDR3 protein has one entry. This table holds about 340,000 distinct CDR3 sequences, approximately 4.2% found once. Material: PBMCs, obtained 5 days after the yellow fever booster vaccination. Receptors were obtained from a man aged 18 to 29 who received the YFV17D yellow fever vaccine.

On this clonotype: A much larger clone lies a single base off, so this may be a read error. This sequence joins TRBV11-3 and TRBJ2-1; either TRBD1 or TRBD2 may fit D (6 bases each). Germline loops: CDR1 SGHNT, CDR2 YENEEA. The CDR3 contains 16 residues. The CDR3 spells CAGSVRGASSYNEQFF. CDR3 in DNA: TGTGCCGGCAGCGTAAGGGGGGCCAGCTCCTACAATGAGCAGTTCTTC.

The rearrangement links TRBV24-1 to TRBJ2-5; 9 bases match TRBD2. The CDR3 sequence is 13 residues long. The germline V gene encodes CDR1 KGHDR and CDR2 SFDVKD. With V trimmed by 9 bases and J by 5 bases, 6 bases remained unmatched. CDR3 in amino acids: CATSGGGVETQYF. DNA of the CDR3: TGTGCCACCTCAGGCGGGGGGGTGGAGACCCAGTACTTC.

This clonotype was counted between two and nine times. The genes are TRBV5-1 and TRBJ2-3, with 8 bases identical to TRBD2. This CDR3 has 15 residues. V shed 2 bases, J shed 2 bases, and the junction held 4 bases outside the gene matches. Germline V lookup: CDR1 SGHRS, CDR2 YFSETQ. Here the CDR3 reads CASSFQREFTDTQYF. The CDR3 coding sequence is TGCGCCAGCAGCTTCCAGCGGGAGTTCACAGATACGCAGTATTTT.

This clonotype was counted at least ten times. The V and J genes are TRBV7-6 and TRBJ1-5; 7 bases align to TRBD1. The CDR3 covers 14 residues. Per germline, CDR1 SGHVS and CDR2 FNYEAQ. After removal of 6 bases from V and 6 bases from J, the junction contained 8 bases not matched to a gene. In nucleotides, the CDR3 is TGTGCCAGCAGTTTGGGACAGCTCGGTCAGCCCCAGCATTTT. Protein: CASSLGQLGQPQHF.

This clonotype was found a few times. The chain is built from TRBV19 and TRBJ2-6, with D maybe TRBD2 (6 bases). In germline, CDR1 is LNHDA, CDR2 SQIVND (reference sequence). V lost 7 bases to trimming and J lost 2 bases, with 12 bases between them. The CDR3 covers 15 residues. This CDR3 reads CASIERGTGANVLTF. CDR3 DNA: TGTGCCAGTATAGAACGGGGGACTGGGGCCAACGTCCTGACTTTC. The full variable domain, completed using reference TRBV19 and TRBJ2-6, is DGGITQSPKYLFRKEGQNVTLSCEQNLNHDAMYWYRQDPGQGLRLIYYSQIVNDFQKGDIAEGYSVSREKKESFPLTVTSAQKNPTAFYLCASIERGTGANVLTFGAGSRLTVL.

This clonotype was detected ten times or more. The CDR3 sequence: CASSYQQYF. The DNA for the CDR3 is TGTGCCAGCAGTTATCAGCAGTACTTC. This sequence joins TRBV6-5 and TRBJ2-7, with D uncertain. The CDR3 consists of 9 residues. V dropped 3 bases and J dropped 8 bases, with 2 bases sitting between them. The germline V gene encodes CDR1 MNHEY and CDR2 SVGAGI.

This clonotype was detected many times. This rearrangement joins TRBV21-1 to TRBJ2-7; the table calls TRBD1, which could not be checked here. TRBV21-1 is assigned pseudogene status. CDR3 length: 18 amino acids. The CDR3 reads CASSKSRQGVVVTYEQYV. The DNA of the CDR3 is TGTGCCAGCAGCAAATCCCGACAGGGGGTCGTGGTTACATACGAGCAGTACGTC.

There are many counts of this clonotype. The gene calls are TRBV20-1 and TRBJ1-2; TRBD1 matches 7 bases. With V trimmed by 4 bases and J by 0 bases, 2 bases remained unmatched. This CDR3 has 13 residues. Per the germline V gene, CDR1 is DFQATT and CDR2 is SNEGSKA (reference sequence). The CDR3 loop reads CSATGGANYGYTF. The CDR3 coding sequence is TGCAGTGCTACAGGGGGAGCTAACTATGGCTACACCTTC.

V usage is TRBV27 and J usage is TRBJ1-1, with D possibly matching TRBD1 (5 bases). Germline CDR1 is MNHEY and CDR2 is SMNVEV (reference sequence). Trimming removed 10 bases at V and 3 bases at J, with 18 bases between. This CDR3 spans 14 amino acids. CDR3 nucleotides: TGTGCCACCAGAGCCATTGGGACTGACACTGAAGCTTTCTTT. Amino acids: CATRAIGTDTEAFF.

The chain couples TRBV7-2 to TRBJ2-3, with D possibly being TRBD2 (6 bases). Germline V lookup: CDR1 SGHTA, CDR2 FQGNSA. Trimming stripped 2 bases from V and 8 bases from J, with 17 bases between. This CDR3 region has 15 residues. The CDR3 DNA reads TGTGCCAGCAGCTTATGGACTTCCGGGGGACCTACGCAGTATTTT. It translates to CASSLWTSGGPTQYF.

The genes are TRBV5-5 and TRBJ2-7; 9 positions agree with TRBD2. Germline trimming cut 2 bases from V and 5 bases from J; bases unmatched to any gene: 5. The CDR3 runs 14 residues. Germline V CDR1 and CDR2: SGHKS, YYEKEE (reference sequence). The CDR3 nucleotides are TGTGCCAGCAGCTTTAGCGGGGGTCGGGACGAGCAGTACGTC. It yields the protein CASSFSGGRDEQYV.

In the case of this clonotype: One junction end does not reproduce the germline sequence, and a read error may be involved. The CDR3 spells CASSLVEAGNTIYF. Here the CDR3 DNA reads TGTGCCAGCAGCTTAGTGGAGGCTGGCAACACCATATATTTT. The chain joins TRBV7-2 to TRBJ1-3; D not resolved. From germline, CDR1 is SGHTA and CDR2 FQGNSA. The CDR3 has 14 amino acids. The entire variable domain, with the rest obtained from reference TRBV7-2 and TRBJ1-3, is as follows: GAGVSQSPSNKVTEKGKDVELRCDPISGHTALYWYRQSLGQGLEFLIYFQGNSAPDKSGLPSDRFSAERTGGSVSTLTIQRTQQEDSAVYLCASSLVEAGNTIYFGEGSWLTVV.

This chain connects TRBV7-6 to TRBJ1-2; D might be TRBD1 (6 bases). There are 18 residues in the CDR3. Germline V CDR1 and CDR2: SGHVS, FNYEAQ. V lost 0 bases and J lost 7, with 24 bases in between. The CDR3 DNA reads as TGTGCCAGCAGCTTAGCGCGCTCTGGGGGGGCCAGTTTAGGTGGCTACACCTTC. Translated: CASSLARSGGASLGGYTF.

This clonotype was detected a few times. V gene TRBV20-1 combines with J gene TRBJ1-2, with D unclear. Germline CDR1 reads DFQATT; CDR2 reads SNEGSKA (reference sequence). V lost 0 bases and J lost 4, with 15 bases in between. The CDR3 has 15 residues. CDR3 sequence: CSARDGEKGAYGYTF. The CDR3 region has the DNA TGCAGTGCTAGAGATGGGGAAAAGGGAGCCTATGGCTACACCTTC.

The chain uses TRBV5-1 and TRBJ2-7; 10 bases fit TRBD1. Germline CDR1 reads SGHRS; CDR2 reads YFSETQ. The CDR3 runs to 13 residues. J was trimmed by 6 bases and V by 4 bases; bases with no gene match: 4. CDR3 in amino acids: CASSNGQGVEQYF. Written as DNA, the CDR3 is TGCGCCAGCAGCAATGGACAGGGGGTCGAGCAGTACTTC.

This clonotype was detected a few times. CDR3 sequence reads: CASSLRGYDEKLFF. Written as DNA, the CDR3 is TGTGCCAGCAGCCTCAGGGGTTATGATGAAAAACTGTTTTTT. The V gene is TRBV9, the J gene TRBJ1-4; tentatively, D is TRBD1 (6 bases). Per the germline V gene, CDR1 is SGDLS and CDR2 is YYNGEE. The CDR3 totals 14 residues. Trimming removed 4 bases from V and 6 bases from J, with 13 bases in between.

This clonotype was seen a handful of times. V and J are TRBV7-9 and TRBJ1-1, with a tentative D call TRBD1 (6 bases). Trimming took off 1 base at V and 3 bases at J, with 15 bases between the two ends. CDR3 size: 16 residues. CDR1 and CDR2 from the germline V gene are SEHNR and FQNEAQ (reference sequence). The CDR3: CASSLGSGAEYTEAFF. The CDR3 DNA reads TGTGCCAGCAGCTTAGGCTCGGGGGCGGAGTACACTGAAGCTTTCTTT.

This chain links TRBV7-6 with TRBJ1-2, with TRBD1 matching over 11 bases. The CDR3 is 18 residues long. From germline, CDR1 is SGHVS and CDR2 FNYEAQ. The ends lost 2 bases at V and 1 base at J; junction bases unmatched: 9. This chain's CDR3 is CASSLLGQGAAYNYGYTF. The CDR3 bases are TGTGCCAGCAGCTTACTTGGACAGGGGGCCGCTTATAACTATGGCTACACCTTC.

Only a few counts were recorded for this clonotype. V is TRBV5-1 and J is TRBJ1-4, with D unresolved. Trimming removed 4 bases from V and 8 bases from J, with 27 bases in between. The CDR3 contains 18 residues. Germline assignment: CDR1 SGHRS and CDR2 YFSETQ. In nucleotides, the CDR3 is TGCGCCAGCAGCCTCCGTTACAGTTCGGCAACCTCCGTAGAAAAACTGTTTTTT. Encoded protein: CASSLRYSSATSVEKLFF.

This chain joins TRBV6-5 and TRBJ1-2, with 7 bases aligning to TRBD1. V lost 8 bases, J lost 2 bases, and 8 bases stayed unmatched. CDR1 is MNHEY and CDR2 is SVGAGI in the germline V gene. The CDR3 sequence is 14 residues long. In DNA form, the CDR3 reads TGTGCCAGCGGAACAGGGGCCTCCAACTATGGCTACACCTTC. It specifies CASGTGASNYGYTF.

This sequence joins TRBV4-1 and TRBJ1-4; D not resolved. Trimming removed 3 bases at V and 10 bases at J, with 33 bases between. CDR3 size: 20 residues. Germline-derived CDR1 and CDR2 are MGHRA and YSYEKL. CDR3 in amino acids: CASSHLMARSLVILGGKLFF. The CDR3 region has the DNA TGCGCCAGCAGCCATCTTATGGCTCGGAGCCTTGTGATACTCGGAGGAAAACTGTTTTTT.

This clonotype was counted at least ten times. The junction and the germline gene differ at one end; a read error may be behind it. CDR3 amino acids: CASSWDRRSSEQYF. CDR3 coding DNA: TGTGCCAGCAGCTGGGACAGGCGGTCCTCCGAGCAGTACTTC. The chain joins TRBV5-4 to TRBJ2-7; 8 bases agree with TRBD1. Germline V gives CDR1 SGHNT, CDR2 YYREEE (reference sequence). This CDR3 is built from 14 residues.

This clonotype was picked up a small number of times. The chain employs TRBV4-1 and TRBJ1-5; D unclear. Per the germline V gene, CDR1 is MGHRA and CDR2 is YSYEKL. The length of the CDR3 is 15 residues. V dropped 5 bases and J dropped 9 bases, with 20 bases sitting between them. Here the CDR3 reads CASSGKQTALGPQHF. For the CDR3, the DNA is TGCGCCAGCAGCGGTAAACAGACCGCGTTAGGGCCCCAGCATTTT.

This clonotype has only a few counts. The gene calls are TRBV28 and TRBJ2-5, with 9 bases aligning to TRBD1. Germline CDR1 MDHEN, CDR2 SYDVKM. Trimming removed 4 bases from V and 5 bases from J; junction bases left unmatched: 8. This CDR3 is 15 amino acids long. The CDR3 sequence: CASSSPGTGHETQYF. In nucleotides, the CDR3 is TGTGCCAGCAGTTCTCCCGGGACAGGGCACGAGACCCAGTACTTC.

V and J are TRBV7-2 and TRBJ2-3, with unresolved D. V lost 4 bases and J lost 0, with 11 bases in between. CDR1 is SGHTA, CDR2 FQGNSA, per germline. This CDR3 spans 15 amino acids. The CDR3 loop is CASSYVLLSTDTQYF. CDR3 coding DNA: TGTGCCAGCAGCTATGTGTTATTGAGCACAGATACGCAGTATTTT.

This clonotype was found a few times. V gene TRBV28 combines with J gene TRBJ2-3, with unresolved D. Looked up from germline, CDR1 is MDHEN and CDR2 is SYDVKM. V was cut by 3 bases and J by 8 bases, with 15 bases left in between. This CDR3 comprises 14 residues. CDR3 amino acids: CASSFGQAPGTQYF. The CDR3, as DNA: TGTGCCAGCAGTTTTGGGCAGGCCCCGGGTACGCAGTATTTT.

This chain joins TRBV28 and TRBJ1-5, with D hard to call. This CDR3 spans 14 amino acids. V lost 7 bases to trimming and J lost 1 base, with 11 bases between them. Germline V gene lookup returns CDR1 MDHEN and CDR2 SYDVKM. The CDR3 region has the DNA TGTGCCAGCATCGATAGAAAGAGCAATCAGCCCCAGCATTTT. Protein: CASIDRKSNQPQHF.

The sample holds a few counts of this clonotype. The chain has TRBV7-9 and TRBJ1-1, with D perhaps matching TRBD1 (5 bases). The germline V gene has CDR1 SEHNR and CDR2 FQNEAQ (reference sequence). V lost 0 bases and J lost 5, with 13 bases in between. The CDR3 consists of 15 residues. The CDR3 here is CASSLAPGVRTEAFF. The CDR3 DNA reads TGTGCCAGCAGCTTAGCGCCGGGGGTGCGGACTGAAGCTTTCTTT.

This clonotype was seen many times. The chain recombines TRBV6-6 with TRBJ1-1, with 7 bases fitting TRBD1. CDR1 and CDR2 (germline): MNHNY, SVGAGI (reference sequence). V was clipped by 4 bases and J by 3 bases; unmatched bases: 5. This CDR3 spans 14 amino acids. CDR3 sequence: CASSSWQGDTEAFF. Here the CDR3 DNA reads TGTGCCAGCAGTTCATGGCAGGGGGACACTGAAGCTTTCTTT.

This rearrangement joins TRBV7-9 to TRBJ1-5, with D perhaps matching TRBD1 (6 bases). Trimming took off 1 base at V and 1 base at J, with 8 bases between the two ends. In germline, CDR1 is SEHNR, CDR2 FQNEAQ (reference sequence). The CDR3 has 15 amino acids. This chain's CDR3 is CASSLGDTSNQPQHF. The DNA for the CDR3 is TGTGCCAGCAGCTTAGGGGACACAAGCAATCAGCCCCAGCATTTT.

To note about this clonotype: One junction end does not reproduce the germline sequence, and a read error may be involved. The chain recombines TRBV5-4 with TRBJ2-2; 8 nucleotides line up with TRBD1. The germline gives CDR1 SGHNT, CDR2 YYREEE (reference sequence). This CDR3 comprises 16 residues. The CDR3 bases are TGTGCCAGCAGTTTGGGCGGGACAGGATTTTTCGAAGAGCTGTTTTTT. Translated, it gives CASSLGGTGFFEELFF. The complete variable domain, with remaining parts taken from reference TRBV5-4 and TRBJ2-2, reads ETGVTQSPTHLIKTRGQQVTLRCSSQSGHNTVSWYQQALGQGPQFIFQYYREEENGRGNFPPRFSGLQFPNYSSELNVNALELDDSALYLCASSLGGTGFFEELFFGEGSRLTVL.